This T cell receptor (beta chain) derives from a study of Graves' ophthalmopathy and Graves' hyperthyroidism. Study findings and constraints: Sensitivity reached just under 90% and specificity roughly 82% for a 13-signature model separating ophthalmopathy from stable hyperthyroidism.

As the template, RNA transcripts were used to amplify TCR beta CDR3 regions. Investigators did first-round RT-PCR with HTBI primers, then second-round multiplex PCR. MiXCR was run by TCRdb on the multiplex PCR reads, yielding one entry per CDR3 protein. The sample lists 650,000 to 800,000 distinct CDR3 sequences, roughly two fifths seen once, with 3% to 3.5% in the top ten. This clonotype has only a few counts. No antigen is known for it. CDR1 is GTSNPN and CDR2 is SVGIG in the germline V gene (reference sequence). The CDR3 spans 11 residues. All donors with ophthalmopathy were recorded as having moderate-to-severe activity, CAS ≥3, NOSPECS ≥4 and a duration under 3 months.

This receptor was taken from an adult man with Graves' ophthalmopathy. The genes are TRBV30 and TRBJ1-2; D unclear. The specimen was peripheral blood. The CDR3 loop reads CAWSRNYGYTF. In nucleotides, the CDR3 is TGTGCGTGGTCCCGTAACTATGGCTACACCTTC.